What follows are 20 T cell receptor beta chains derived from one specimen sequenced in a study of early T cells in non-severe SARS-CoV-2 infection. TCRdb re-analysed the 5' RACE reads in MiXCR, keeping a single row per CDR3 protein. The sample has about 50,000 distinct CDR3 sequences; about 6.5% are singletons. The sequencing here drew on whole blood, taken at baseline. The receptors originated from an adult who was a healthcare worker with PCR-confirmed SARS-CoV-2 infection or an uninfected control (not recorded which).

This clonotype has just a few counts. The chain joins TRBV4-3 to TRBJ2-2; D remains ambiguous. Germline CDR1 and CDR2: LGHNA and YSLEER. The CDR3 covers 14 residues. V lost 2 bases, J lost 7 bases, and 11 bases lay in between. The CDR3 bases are TGCGCCAGCAGCCAATTCCACTCGGTCGGGGAGCTGTTTTTT. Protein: CASSQFHSVGELFF.

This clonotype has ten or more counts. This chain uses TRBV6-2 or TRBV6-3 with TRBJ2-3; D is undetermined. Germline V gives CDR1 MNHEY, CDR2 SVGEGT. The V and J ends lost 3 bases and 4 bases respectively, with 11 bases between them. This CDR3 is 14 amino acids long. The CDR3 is CASSYGELADTQYF. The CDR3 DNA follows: TGTGCCAGCAGTTATGGAGAGCTCGCAGATACGCAGTATTTT.

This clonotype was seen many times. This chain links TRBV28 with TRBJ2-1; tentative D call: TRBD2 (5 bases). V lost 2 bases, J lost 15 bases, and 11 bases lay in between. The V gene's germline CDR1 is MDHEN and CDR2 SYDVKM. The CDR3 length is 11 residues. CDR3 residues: CASSLGRKPFF. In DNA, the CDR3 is TGTGCCAGCAGTTTAGGGAGAAAGCCGTTCTTC.

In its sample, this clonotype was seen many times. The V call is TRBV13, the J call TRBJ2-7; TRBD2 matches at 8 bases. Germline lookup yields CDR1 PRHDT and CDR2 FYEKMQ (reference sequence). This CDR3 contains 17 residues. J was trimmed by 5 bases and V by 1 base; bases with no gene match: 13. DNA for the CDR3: TGTGCCAGCAGCTTAGATCCGTATGCGGGGGGCCCCCACGAGCAGTACTTC. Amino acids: CASSLDPYAGGPHEQYF.

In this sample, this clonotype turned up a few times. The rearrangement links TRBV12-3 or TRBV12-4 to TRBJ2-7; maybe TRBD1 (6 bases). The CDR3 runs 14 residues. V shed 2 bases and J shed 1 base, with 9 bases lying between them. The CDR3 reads CASSLRTASYEQYF. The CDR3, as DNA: TGTGCCAGCAGTTTAAGGACAGCATCCTACGAGCAGTACTTC.

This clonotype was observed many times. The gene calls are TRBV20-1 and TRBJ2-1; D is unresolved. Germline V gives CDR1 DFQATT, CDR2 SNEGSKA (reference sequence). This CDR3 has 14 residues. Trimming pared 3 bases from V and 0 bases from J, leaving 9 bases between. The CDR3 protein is CSASGVSSYNEQFF. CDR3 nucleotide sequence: TGCAGTGCTAGCGGCGTAAGCTCCTACAATGAGCAGTTCTTC.

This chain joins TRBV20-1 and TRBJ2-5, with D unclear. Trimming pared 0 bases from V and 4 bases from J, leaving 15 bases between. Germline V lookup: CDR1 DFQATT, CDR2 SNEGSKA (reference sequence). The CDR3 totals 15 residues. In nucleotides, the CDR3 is TGCAGTGCTAGAGAGGGTGAATCCCAGAGAGAGACCCAGTACTTC. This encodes CSAREGESQRETQYF.

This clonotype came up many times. The CDR3 region is CSARRTSGGLTYNEQFF. For the CDR3, the DNA is TGCAGTGCTAGACGGACTAGCGGGGGACTGACGTACAATGAGCAGTTCTTC. V usage is TRBV20-1 and J usage is TRBJ2-1; TRBD2 aligns across 13 bases. Germline loops: CDR1 DFQATT, CDR2 SNEGSKA (reference sequence). The CDR3 length is 17 residues. The V segment lost 2 bases and the J segment 4 bases; nucleotides outside the gene matches: 8.

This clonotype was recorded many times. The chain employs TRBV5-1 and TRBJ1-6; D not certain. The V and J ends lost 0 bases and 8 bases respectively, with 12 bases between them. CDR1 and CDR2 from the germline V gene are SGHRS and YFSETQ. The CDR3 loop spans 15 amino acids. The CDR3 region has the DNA TGCGCCAGCAGCTTGGTTCGACGGAGTGATTCACCCCTCCACTTT. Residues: CASSLVRRSDSPLHF.

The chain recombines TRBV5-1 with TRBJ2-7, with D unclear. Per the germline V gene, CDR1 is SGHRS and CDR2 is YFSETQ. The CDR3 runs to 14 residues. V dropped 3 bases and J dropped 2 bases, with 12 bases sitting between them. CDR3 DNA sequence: TGCGCCAGCAGCTCCCCCACCTCACCCTACGAGCAGTACTTC. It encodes CASSSPTSPYEQYF. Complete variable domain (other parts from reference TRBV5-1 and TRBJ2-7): KAGVTQTPRYLIKTRGQQVTLSCSPISGHRSVSWYQQTPGQGLQFLFEYFSETQRNKGNFPGRFSGRQFSNSRSEMNVSTLELGDSALYLCASSSPTSPYEQYFGPGTRLTVT.

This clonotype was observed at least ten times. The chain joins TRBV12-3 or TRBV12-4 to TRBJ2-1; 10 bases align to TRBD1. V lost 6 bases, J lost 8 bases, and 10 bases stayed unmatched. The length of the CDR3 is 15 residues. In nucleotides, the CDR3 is TGTGCCAGCAGCGTGGGACAGGGGATGACATATGAGCAGTTCTTC. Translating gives CASSVGQGMTYEQFF.

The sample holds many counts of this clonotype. This CDR3 reads CASSKTGRSGANVLTF. CDR3 nucleotide sequence: TGTGCCAGCAGCAAGACAGGGAGATCTGGGGCCAACGTCCTGACTTTC. The chain combines TRBV11-2 with TRBJ2-6; 7 bases match TRBD1. The CDR3 runs to 16 residues. V lost 5 bases and J lost 1; bases outside the gene matches: 5. Germline V CDR1 and CDR2: SGHAT, FQNNGV.

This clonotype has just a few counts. The CDR3 DNA reads as TGTGCCAGCAGTCAACGACTAGCCTCCTACGAGCAGTACTTC. Protein product: CASSQRLASYEQYF. V and J are TRBV6-2 or TRBV6-3 and TRBJ2-7; 7 bases map to TRBD2. CDR3 size: 14 residues. The germline gives CDR1 MNHEY, CDR2 SVGEGT. The trim removed 5 bases at V and 0 bases at J, leaving 4 bases unmatched.

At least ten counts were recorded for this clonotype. CDR3 amino acids: CASSLSTVNTEAFF. CDR3 in DNA: TGTGCCAGCAGCTTATCGACAGTGAACACTGAAGCTTTCTTT. The chain is built from TRBV5-5 and TRBJ1-1, with D tentatively TRBD1 (5 bases). V dropped 2 bases and J dropped 0 bases, with 8 bases sitting between them. This CDR3 spans 14 amino acids. Germline-derived CDR1 and CDR2 are SGHKS and YYEKEE (reference sequence).

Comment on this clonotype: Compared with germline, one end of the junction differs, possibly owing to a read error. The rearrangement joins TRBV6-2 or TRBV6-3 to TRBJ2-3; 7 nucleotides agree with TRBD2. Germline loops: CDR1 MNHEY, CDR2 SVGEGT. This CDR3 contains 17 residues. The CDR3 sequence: CASSSRLAGVSVDTQNF. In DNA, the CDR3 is TGTGCCAGCAGTTCAAGACTGGCGGGGGTGTCTGTGGATACGCAGAATTTT.

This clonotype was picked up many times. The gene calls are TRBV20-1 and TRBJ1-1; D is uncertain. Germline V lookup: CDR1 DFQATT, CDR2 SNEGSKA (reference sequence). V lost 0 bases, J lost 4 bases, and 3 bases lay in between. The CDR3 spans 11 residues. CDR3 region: CSARDGTEAFF. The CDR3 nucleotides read TGCAGTGCTAGAGATGGCACTGAAGCTTTCTTT.

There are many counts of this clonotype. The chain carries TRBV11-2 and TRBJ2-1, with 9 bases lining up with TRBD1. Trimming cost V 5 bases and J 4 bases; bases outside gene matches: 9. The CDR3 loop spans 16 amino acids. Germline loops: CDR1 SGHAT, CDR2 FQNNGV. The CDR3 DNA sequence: TGTGCCAGCAGCCTCCGAGGACAGGGGTTTTACAATGAGCAGTTCTTC. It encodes CASSLRGQGFYNEQFF.

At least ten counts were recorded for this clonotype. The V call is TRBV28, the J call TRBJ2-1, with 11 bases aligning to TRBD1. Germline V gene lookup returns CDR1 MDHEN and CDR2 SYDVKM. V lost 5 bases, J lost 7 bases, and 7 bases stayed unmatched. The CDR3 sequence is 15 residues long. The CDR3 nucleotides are TGTGCCAGCAGTCCCAGGACAGGGGGCAGGAATGAGCAGTTCTTC. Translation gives CASSPRTGGRNEQFF.

The CDR3 region has the DNA TGCAGTGCCCCGAGAGGGACCTTGCGGGGAGCAGATACGCAGTATTTT. This encodes CSAPRGTLRGADTQYF. The V gene is TRBV20-1, the J gene TRBJ2-3, with D maybe TRBD2 (6 bases). The V end was cut by 6 bases, the J end by 4 bases, with 23 bases between. This CDR3 spans 16 amino acids. Germline V lookup: CDR1 DFQATT, CDR2 SNEGSKA (reference sequence).

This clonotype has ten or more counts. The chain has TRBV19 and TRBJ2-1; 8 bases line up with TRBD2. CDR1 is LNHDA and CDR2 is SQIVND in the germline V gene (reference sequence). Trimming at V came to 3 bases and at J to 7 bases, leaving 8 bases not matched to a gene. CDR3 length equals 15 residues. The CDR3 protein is CASSMGGGRGNEQFF. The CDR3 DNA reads TGTGCCAGTAGTATGGGCGGGGGGCGAGGTAATGAGCAGTTCTTC.